This paragraph covers one T cell receptor beta chain sequence. Its matching antigen is unknown. Amplification used 60 Vbeta primers and 13 Jbeta primers. Sequencing was performed with immunoSEQ multiplex PCR; in TCRdb, only in-frame clones are kept and a portion is missing. The sample consists of around 140,000 clones, 82% of them appearing once. This sample was included in a study of cytomegalovirus exposure and HLA in healthy donors. Whole-study findings and limits: Among TCR beta chains, those listed as cytomegalovirus-associated numbered roughly 150. Later analysis placed DRB1 highest and HLA-C lowest in TCR association rates, which differed by HLA locus. Common viral pathogens seemed to be connected with several of the most significant clusters, according to a later analysis.

The V end was cut by 4 bases, the J end by 4 bases, with 16 bases between. This CDR3 comprises 15 residues. Germline CDR1 and CDR2: GTSNPN and SVGIG (reference sequence). The J gene is TRBJ2-2, the V gene TRBV30; D might be TRBD1 (6 bases). The sample consisted of PBMCs. This receptor was obtained from a male donor in good health and CMV-seronegative. CDR3 amino acids: CAWKGLDSITGELFF. The CDR3 nucleotides read TGTGCCTGGAAGGGTCTGGACAGCATCACCGGGGAGCTGTTTTTT.